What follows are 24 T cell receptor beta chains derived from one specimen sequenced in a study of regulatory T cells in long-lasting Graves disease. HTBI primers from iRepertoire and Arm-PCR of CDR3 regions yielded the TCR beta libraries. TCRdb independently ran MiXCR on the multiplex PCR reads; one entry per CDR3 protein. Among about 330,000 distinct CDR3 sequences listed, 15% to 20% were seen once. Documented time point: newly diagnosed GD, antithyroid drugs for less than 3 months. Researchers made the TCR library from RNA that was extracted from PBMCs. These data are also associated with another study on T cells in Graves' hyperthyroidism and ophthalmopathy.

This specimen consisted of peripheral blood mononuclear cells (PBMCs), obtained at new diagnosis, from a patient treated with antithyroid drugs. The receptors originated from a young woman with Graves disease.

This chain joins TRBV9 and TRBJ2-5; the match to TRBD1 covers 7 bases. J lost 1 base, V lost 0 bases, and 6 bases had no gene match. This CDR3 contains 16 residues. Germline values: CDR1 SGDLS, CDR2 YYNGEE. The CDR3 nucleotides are TGTGCCAGCAGCGTAGCTGTTAGGGGGCCCCAAGAGACCCAGTACTTC. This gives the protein CASSVAVRGPQETQYF.

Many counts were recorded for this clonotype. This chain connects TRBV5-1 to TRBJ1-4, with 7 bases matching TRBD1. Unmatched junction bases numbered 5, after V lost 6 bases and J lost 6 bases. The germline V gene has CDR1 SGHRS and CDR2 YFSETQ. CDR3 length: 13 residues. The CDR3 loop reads CASTRGGDEKLFF. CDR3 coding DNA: TGCGCCAGCACCAGGGGGGGAGATGAAAAACTGTTTTTT.

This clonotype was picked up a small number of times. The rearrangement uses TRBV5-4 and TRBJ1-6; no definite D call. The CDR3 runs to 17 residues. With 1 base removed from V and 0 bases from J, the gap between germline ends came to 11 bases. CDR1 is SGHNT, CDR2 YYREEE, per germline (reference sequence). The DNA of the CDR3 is TGTGCCAGCAGCTTGATTCTCAGGAGCTCCTATAATTCACCCCTCCACTTT. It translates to CASSLILRSSYNSPLHF.

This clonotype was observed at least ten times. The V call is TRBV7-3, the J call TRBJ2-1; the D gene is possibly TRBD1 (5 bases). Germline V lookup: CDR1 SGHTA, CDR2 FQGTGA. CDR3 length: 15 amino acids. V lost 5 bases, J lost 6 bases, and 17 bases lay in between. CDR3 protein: CASSPPQGSGNEQFF. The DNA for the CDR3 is TGTGCCAGCAGCCCCCCGCAGGGTAGTGGCAATGAGCAGTTCTTC.

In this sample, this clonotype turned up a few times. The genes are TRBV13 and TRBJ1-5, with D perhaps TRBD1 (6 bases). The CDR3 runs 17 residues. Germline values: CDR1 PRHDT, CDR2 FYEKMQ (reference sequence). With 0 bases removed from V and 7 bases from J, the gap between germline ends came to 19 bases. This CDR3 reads CASSLGAVEGGLQPQHF. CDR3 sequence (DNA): TGTGCCAGCAGCTTAGGGGCCGTGGAGGGGGGTTTGCAGCCCCAGCATTTT.

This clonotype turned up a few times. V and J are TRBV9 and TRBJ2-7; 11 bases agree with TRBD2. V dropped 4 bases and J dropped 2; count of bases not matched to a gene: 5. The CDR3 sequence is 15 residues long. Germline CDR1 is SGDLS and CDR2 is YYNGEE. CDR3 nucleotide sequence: TGTGCCAGCAGCCCGGTGGGACTAGCGGCCTACGAGCAGTACTTC. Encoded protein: CASSPVGLAAYEQYF. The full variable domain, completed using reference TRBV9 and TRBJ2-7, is DSGVTQTPKHLITATGQRVTLRCSPRSGDLSVYWYQQSLDQGLQFLIQYYNGEERAKGNILERFSAQQFPDLHSELNLSSLELGDSALYFCASSPVGLAAYEQYFGPGTRLTVT.

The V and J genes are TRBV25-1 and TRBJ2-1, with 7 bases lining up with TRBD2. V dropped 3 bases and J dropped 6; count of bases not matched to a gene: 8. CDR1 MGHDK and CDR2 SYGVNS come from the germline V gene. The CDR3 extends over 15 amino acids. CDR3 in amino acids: CASSDSGTIFNEQFF. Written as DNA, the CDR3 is TGTGCCAGCAGTGACTCCGGGACTATCTTCAATGAGCAGTTCTTC. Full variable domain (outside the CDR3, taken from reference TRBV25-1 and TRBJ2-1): EADIYQTPRYLVIGTGKKITLECSQTMGHDKMYWYQQDPGMELHLIHYSYGVNSTEKGDLSSESTVSRIRTEHFPLTLESARPSHTSQYLCASSDSGTIFNEQFFGPGTRLTVL.

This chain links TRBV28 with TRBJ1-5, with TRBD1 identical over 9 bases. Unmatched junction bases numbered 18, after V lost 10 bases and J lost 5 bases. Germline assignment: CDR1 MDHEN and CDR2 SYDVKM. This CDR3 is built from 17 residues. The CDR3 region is CATELSRDREGDQPQHF. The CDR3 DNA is TGTGCCACCGAACTGAGCCGGGACAGGGAGGGGGATCAGCCCCAGCATTTT. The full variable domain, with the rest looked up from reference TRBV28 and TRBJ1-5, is DVKVTQSSRYLVKRTGEKVFLECVQDMDHENMFWYRQDPGLGLRLIYFSYDVKMKEKGDIPEGYSVSREKKERFSLILESASTNQTSMYLCATELSRDREGDQPQHFGDGTRLSIL.

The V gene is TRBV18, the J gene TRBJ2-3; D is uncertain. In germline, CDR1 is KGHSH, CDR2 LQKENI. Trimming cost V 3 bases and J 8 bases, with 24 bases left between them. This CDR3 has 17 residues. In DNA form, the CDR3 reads TGTGCCAGCTCACCCCCGATAGGGCGGTTGAACGCCCCTACGCAGTATTTT. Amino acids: CASSPPIGRLNAPTQYF.

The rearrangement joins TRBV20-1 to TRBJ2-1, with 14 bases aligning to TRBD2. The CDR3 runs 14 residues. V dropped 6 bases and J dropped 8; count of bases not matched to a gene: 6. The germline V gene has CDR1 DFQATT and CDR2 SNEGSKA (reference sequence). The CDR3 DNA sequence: TGCAGTGCGACGGGACTAGCGGGAGTCGATGAGCAGTTCTTC. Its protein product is CSATGLAGVDEQFF.

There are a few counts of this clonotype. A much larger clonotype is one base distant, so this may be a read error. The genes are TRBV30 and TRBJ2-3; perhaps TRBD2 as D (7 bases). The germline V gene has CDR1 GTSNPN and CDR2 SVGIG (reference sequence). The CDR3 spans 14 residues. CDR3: CAWSRGGVTDTLYF. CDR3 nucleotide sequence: TGTGCCTGGAGCCGAGGGGGGGTAACAGATACGCTGTATTTT. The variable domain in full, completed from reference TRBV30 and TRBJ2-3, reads SQTIHQWPATLVQPVGSPLSLECTVEGTSNPNLYWYRQAAGRGLQLLFYSVGIGQISSEVPQNLSASRPQDRQFILSSKKLLLSDSGFYLCAWSRGGVTDTLYFGPGTRLTVL.

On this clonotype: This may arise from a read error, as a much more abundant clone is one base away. The CDR3 nucleotides read TGTGCCAGCAGCCGACAATTAAGCTCCTACAATGATCAGTTCTTC. Amino acids: CASSRQLSSYNDQFF. The chain couples TRBV11-2 to TRBJ2-1; D uncertain. The CDR3 loop spans 15 amino acids. Germline V lookup: CDR1 SGHAT, CDR2 FQNNGV.

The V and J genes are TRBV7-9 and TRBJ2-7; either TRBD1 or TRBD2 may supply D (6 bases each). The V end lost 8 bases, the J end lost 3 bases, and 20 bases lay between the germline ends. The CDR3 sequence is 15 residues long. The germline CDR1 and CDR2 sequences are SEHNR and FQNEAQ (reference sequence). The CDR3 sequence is CASGTGAGKGYEQYF. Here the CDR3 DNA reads TGTGCCAGCGGGACGGGGGCTGGAAAGGGCTACGAGCAGTACTTC.

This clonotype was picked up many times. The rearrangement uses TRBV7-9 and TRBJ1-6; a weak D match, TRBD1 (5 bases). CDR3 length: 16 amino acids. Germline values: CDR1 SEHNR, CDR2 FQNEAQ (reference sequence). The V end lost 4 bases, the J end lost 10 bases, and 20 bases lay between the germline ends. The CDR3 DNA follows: TGTGCCAGCAGCTCAACTCTCCAGGGCTCCTGGTCACCCCTCCACTTT. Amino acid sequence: CASSSTLQGSWSPLHF.

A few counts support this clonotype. The CDR3 DNA follows: TGCGCCAGCAGCTTGGCCCCCGAGTACGAGCAGTACTTC. Translating gives CASSLAPEYEQYF. The chain links TRBV5-1 to TRBJ2-7, with no clear D. The V gene's germline CDR1 is SGHRS and CDR2 YFSETQ. The CDR3 contains 13 residues. V dropped 0 bases and J dropped 4 bases, with 8 bases sitting between them.

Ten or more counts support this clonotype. CDR3 residues: CASTIRLAGGLYEQYF. Here the CDR3 DNA reads TGTGCCAGCACTATACGACTAGCGGGGGGGCTCTACGAGCAGTACTTC. The chain joins TRBV28 to TRBJ2-7, with 14 positions matching TRBD2. With V trimmed by 7 bases and J by 3 bases, 8 bases remained unmatched. CDR1 is MDHEN, CDR2 SYDVKM, per germline. This CDR3 has 16 amino acids.

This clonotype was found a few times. The CDR3 DNA sequence: TGTGCCATCAGTGACCTAACTAGCGGAGGGAACACCGGGGAGCTGTTTTTT. The encoded protein is CAISDLTSGGNTGELFF. The chain joins TRBV10-3 to TRBJ2-2; 8 positions match TRBD2. The CDR3 length is 17 residues. V was clipped by 3 bases and J by 1 base; unmatched bases: 7. Germline V gene lookup returns CDR1 ENHRY and CDR2 SYGVKD.

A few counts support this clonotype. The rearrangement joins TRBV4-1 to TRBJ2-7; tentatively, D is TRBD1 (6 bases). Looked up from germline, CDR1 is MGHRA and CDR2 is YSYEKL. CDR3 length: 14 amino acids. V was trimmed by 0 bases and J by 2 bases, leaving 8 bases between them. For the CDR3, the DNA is TGCGCCAGCAGCCAAGACTGGGGGCCCTACGAGCAGTACTTC. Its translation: CASSQDWGPYEQYF.

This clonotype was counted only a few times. The CDR3 bases are TGTGCCAGTAGTATGTCGTGGGACAGACAGTTCTTC. Its protein product is CASSMSWDRQFF. The genes are TRBV19 and TRBJ2-1; 7 nucleotides line up with TRBD1. The CDR3 extends over 12 amino acids. Per the germline V gene, CDR1 is LNHDA and CDR2 is SQIVND (reference sequence). V shed 3 bases, J shed 13 bases, and the junction held 6 bases outside the gene matches.

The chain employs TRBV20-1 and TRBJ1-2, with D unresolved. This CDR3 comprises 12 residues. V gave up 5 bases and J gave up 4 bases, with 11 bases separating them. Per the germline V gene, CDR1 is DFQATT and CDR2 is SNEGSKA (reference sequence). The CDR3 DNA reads TGCAGTGCTCGGAGTGTAATCTATGGCTACACCTTC. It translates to CSARSVIYGYTF.

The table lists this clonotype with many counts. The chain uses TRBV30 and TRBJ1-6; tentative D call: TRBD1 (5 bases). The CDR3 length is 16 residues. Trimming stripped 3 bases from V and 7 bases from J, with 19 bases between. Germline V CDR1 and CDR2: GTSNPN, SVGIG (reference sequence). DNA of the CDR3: TGTGCCTGGAGCGACCTGACGGAGGGGATAAATTCACCCCTCCACTTT. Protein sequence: CAWSDLTEGINSPLHF.

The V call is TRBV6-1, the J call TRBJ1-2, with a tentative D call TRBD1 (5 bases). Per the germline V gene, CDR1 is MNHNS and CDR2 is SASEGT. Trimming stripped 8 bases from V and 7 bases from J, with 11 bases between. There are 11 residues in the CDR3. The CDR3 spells CASGGAGGYTF. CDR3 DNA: TGTGCCAGCGGAGGGGCGGGTGGCTACACCTTC.

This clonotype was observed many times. CDR3 amino acids: CATPTGAGTDTQYF. In nucleotides, the CDR3 is TGTGCCACTCCGACAGGGGCAGGGACAGATACGCAGTATTTT. The rearrangement joins TRBV2 to TRBJ2-3; 8 bases are shared with TRBD1. The ends lost 10 bases at V and 3 bases at J; junction bases unmatched: 9. There are 14 residues in the CDR3. CDR1 and CDR2 (germline): SNHLY, FYNNEI. The full variable domain, rest sourced from reference TRBV2 and TRBJ2-3, is EPEVTQTPSHQVTQMGQEVILRCVPISNHLYFYWYRQILGQKVEFLVSFYNNEISEKSEIFDDQFSVERPDGSNFTLKIRSTKLEDSAMYFCATPTGAGTDTQYFGPGTRLTVL.

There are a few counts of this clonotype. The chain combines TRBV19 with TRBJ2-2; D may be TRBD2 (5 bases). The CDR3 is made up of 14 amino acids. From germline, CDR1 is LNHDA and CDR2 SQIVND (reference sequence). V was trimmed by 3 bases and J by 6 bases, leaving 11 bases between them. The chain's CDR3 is CASSMAGRSGELFF. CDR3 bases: TGTGCCAGTAGTATGGCGGGTAGATCCGGGGAGCTGTTTTTT.